One and the same sample provided the 20 T cell receptor beta chains below, sequenced in a study of technical replicates of blood from a few donors. TCRdb keeps only in-frame clones here, not all; method: immunoSEQ multiplex PCR. The sample includes about 69,000 clones, 88% of them seen just once. The specimen sequenced was PBMCs. These receptors were collected from a human donor in good health. Some clones in this sample may be carry-over from other donors' samples.

The chain recombines TRBV7-8 with TRBJ2-7; D is ambiguous. V was clipped by 1 base and J by 6 bases, with 13 bases between them. The CDR3 length is 14 residues. The germline V gene has CDR1 SGHVS and CDR2 FQNEAQ. CDR3 amino acids: CASSLVVGSVEQYF. The CDR3 DNA is TGTGCCAGCAGCTTAGTGGTTGGTTCGGTCGAGCAGTACTTC.

V and J are TRBV10-3 and TRBJ2-7; a possible D gene is TRBD2 (5 bases). Trimming cost V 4 bases and J 5 bases, with 12 bases left between them. The germline gives CDR1 ENHRY, CDR2 SYGVKD. This CDR3 contains 13 residues. The CDR3 spells CAISVEGSHEQYF. CDR3 in DNA: TGTGCCATCAGTGTCGAGGGAAGCCACGAGCAGTACTTC.

This sequence joins TRBV5-4 and TRBJ1-2; perhaps TRBD1 as D (5 bases). This CDR3 is 13 amino acids long. CDR1 is SGHNT and CDR2 is YYREEE in the germline V gene (reference sequence). V lost 5 bases to trimming and J lost 6 bases, with 14 bases between them. CDR3 sequence reads: CASRLSGGDGYTF. The DNA for the CDR3 is TGTGCCAGCAGGCTCTCCGGGGGGGATGGCTACACCTTC.

This sequence joins TRBV7-6 and TRBJ1-5; no firm D call. The germline V and J ends were trimmed by 5 bases and 7 bases, with 12 bases remaining between them. Germline CDR1 is SGHVS and CDR2 is FNYEAQ. The CDR3 length is 13 residues. CDR3: CASSRGPIQPQHF. The CDR3 region has the DNA TGTGCCAGCAGCCGTGGGCCTATCCAGCCCCAGCATTTT.

V gene TRBV5-8 combines with J gene TRBJ1-4; TRBD1 matches 7 bases. The trim removed 3 bases at V and 0 bases at J, leaving 14 bases unmatched. The CDR3 length is 19 residues. The germline V gene encodes CDR1 SGHTS and CDR2 YDEGEE. CDR3 sequence (DNA): TGTGCCAGCAGCTGGGACAGTATTACCTCCTCTGCAACTAATGAAAAACTGTTTTTT. This sequence encodes CASSWDSITSSATNEKLFF.

The chain links TRBV14 to TRBJ2-3; D is possibly TRBD1 (5 bases). V was pared by 4 bases and J by 0 bases, with 23 bases between. The CDR3 runs 19 residues. Germline V gene data show CDR1 as SGHDN and CDR2 as FVKESK. CDR3 region: CASSPRVPIGGTSTDTQYF. CDR3 nucleotides: TGTGCCAGCAGCCCCAGGGTCCCCATTGGCGGTACTAGCACAGATACGCAGTATTTT.

The count of this clone is one. The chain is built from TRBV7-9 and TRBJ2-5; 9 nucleotides align to TRBD2. Germline loops: CDR1 SEHNR, CDR2 FQNEAQ (reference sequence). This CDR3 is 16 amino acids long. Losses at the gene ends were 4 bases for V and 3 bases for J; bases not matched to a gene: 9. The CDR3 region is CASSSLLAGPEETQYF. The CDR3 bases are TGTGCCAGCAGCTCCCTACTAGCGGGTCCAGAAGAGACCCAGTACTTC. The whole variable domain, remainder taken from reference TRBV7-9 and TRBJ2-5, is DTGVSQNPRHKITKRGQNVTFRCDPISEHNRLYWYRQTLGQGPEFLTYFQNEAQLEKSRLLSDRFSAERPKGSFSTLEIQRTEQGDSAMYLCASSSLLAGPEETQYFGPGTRLLVL.

This chain connects TRBV2 to TRBJ2-1; 7 bases map to TRBD1. Germline loops: CDR1 SNHLY, CDR2 FYNNEI. The CDR3 loop spans 17 amino acids. With V trimmed by 2 bases and J by 5 bases, 12 bases remained unmatched. The CDR3, as DNA: TGTGCCAGCAGTGAAAGGATACGGGACAGAAGCGACAATGAGCAGTTCTTC. Translation gives CASSERIRDRSDNEQFF.

On this clone itself: Other nucleotide sequences in the sample specify the same CDR3. The chain carries TRBV18 and TRBJ2-1; 7 nucleotides match TRBD2. From germline, CDR1 is KGHSH and CDR2 LQKENI. There are 12 residues in the CDR3. V shed 3 bases, J shed 7 bases, and the junction held 0 bases outside the gene matches. The CDR3 loop is CASSPGGNEQFF. The CDR3, as DNA: TGTGCCAGCTCACCGGGAGGGAATGAGCAGTTCTTC. Variable domain in full (rest from reference TRBV18 and TRBJ2-1): NAGVMQNPRHLVRRRGQEARLRCSPMKGHSHVYWYRQLPEEGLKFMVYLQKENIIDESGMPKERFSAEFPKEGPSILRIQQVVRGDSAAYFCASSPGGNEQFFGPGTRLTVL.

The CDR3 nucleotides are TGTGCCAGCTCAGAACGAGGGGGCTCTGGAAACACCATATATTTT. This codes for CASSERGGSGNTIYF. The chain links TRBV18 to TRBJ1-3; TRBD1 is a possible D gene (6 bases). With 5 bases removed from V and 0 bases from J, the gap between germline ends came to 11 bases. Germline CDR1 KGHSH, CDR2 LQKENI. CDR3 size: 15 residues.

Points on this clone: A junction boundary mismatches the germline segment, possibly from a read error. The chain employs TRBV19 and TRBJ2-1; TRBD2 matches 10 bases. Germline V gene data show CDR1 as LNHDA and CDR2 as SQIVND (reference sequence). CDR3 length equals 14 residues. CDR3 protein: CASSIRQAGGTRLF. DNA of the CDR3: TGTGCCAGTAGTATTAGGCAAGCGGGGGGGACCCGGCTCTTC.

The CDR3 sequence is CASRTRGAAGNTIYF. Written as DNA, the CDR3 is TGTGCCAGCCGAACCAGGGGGGCGGCTGGAAACACCATATATTTT. The chain employs TRBV6-6 and TRBJ1-3, with TRBD1 matching over 7 bases. The junction had 9 bases not matched to a gene; V was cut back by 8 bases and J by 2 bases. CDR1 is MNHNY and CDR2 is SVGAGI in the germline V gene (reference sequence). This CDR3 has 15 amino acids.

The chain employs TRBV25-1 and TRBJ2-5; TRBD2 matches 8 bases. Trimming took 5 bases from V and 5 from J; bases not matched to a gene: 7. Germline V gene lookup returns CDR1 MGHDK and CDR2 SYGVNS. This CDR3 is built from 14 residues. Written as DNA, the CDR3 is TGTGCCAGCAGTATCAGCGGGAGTGTTGAGACCCAGTACTTC. Translated, it gives CASSISGSVETQYF.

The rearrangement links TRBV5-4 to TRBJ2-1, with TRBD1 identical over 10 bases. Losses at the gene ends were 3 bases for V and 4 bases for J; bases not matched to a gene: 4. The CDR3 has 15 amino acids. Germline CDR1 SGHNT, CDR2 YYREEE (reference sequence). This CDR3 reads CASSSGDRGYNEQFF. The DNA for the CDR3 is TGTGCCAGCAGCTCGGGGGACAGGGGATACAATGAGCAGTTCTTC.

This clone appeared a single time. The J gene is TRBJ2-6, the V gene TRBV7-8; D gene uncertain. V was shortened by 3 bases and J by 0 bases, with 6 bases between the two germline ends. Germline V gene sequence: CDR1 SGHVS, CDR2 FQNEAQ. The CDR3 has 15 amino acids. CDR3 sequence: CASSFSFSGANVLTF. For the CDR3, the DNA is TGTGCCAGCAGCTTCAGTTTCTCTGGGGCCAACGTCCTGACTTTC.

This clone was observed once. This sequence joins TRBV18 and TRBJ2-5; D unclear. V was clipped by 0 bases and J by 4 bases, with 6 bases between them. The CDR3 totals 13 residues. Germline V gene data show CDR1 as KGHSH and CDR2 as LQKENI. The chain's CDR3 is CASSPPYGETQYF. DNA for the CDR3: TGTGCCAGCTCACCACCCTACGGAGAGACCCAGTACTTC.

In the case of this clone: Other DNA sequences within the sample encode an identical CDR3. This sequence joins TRBV6-5 and TRBJ2-7, with 10 bases fitting TRBD1. The CDR3 contains 15 residues. Germline values: CDR1 MNHEY, CDR2 SVGAGI. V was pared by 6 bases and J by 2 bases, with 7 bases of the junction left unmatched. This chain's CDR3 is CASRRTGTGAYEQYF. As DNA, the CDR3 is TGTGCCAGCAGGCGCACCGGGACAGGGGCCTACGAGCAGTACTTC.

J is TRBJ2-3 and V is TRBV9; 9 positions match TRBD1. Per the germline V gene, CDR1 is SGDLS and CDR2 is YYNGEE. With 6 bases clipped from V and 3 bases from J, the junction kept 5 bases outside the gene matches. This CDR3 spans 14 amino acids. CDR3 DNA: TGTGCCAGCAACCGGGACAGGGAAACAGATACGCAGTATTTT. Its protein is CASNRDRETDTQYF.

The chain couples TRBV5-1 to TRBJ2-5; possibly TRBD2 for D (7 bases). Trimming cost V 3 bases and J 2 bases, with 17 bases left between them. The CDR3 sequence is 16 residues long. The germline V gene encodes CDR1 SGHRS and CDR2 YFSETQ. CDR3 DNA sequence: TGCGCCAGCAGCTCCGGGGGCGGGGGTTCGCAAGAGACCCAGTACTTC. Protein product: CASSSGGGGSQETQYF. The full variable domain, its missing parts supplied by reference TRBV5-1 and TRBJ2-5, is KAGVTQTPRYLIKTRGQQVTLSCSPISGHRSVSWYQQTPGQGLQFLFEYFSETQRNKGNFPGRFSGRQFSNSRSEMNVSTLELGDSALYLCASSSGGGGSQETQYFGPGTRLLVL.

The genes are TRBV9 and TRBJ1-5, with D possibly matching TRBD1 (5 bases). In germline, CDR1 is SGDLS, CDR2 YYNGEE. The CDR3 loop spans 14 amino acids. The V end lost 5 bases, the J end lost 4 bases, and 13 bases lay between the germline ends. CDR3 amino acids: CASRHWGGNQPQHF. CDR3 in DNA: TGTGCCAGCAGGCACTGGGGGGGGAATCAGCCCCAGCATTTT.